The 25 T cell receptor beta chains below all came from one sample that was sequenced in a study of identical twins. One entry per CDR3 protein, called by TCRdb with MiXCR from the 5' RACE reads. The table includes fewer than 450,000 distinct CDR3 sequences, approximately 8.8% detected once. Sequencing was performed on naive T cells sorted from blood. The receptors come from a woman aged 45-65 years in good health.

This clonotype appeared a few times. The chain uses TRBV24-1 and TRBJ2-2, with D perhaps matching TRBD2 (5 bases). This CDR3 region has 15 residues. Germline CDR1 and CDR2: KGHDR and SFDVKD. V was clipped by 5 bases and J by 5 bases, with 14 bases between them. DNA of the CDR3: TGTGCCACCAGTGCTCCAGCTCCGGGGACCGGGGAGCTGTTTTTT. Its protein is CATSAPAPGTGELFF.

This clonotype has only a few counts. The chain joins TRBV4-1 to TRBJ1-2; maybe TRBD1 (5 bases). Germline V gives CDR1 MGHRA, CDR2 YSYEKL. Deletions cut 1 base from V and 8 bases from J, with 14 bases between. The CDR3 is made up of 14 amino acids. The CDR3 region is CASSQGAGPSGYTF. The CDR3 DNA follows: TGCGCCAGCAGCCAAGGGGCAGGGCCGTCGGGCTACACCTTC.

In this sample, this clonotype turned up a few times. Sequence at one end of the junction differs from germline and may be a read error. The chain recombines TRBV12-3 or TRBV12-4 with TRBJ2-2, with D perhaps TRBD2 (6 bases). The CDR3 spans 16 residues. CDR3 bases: TGTGCCAGCAGTTTTTTCCAGCGGGCGAAGACCGGGGAGCTGTTTTTT. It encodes CASSFFQRAKTGELFF.

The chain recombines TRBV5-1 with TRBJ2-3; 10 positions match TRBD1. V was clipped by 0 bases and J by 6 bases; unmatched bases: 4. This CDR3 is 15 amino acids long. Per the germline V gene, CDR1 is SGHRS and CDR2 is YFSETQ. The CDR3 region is CASSLEGQGFDTQYF. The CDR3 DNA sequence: TGCGCCAGCAGCTTGGAGGGACAGGGGTTTGATACGCAGTATTTT. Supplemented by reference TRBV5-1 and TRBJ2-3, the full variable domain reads KAGVTQTPRYLIKTRGQQVTLSCSPISGHRSVSWYQQTPGQGLQFLFEYFSETQRNKGNFPGRFSGRQFSNSRSEMNVSTLELGDSALYLCASSLEGQGFDTQYFGPGTRLTVL.

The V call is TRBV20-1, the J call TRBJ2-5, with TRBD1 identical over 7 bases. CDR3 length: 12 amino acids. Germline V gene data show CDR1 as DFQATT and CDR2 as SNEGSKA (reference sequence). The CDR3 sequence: CSLHSGGETQYF. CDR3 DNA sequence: TGCAGCCTCCACTCAGGGGGAGAGACCCAGTACTTC.

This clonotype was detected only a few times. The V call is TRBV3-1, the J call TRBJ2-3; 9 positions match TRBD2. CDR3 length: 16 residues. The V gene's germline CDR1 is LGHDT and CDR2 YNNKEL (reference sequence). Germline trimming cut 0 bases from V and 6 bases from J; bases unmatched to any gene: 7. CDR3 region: CASSQDPPAGGDTQYF. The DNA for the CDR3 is TGTGCCAGCAGCCAAGATCCCCCAGCGGGAGGCGATACGCAGTATTTT.

CDR3 coding DNA: TGTGCCAGCAGTCGGGACAGGGTTTTGGAAGGTCGGGCCAAAAACATTCAGTACTTC. Residues: CASSRDRVLEGRAKNIQYF. The genes are TRBV12-3 or TRBV12-4 and TRBJ2-4; TRBD1 aligns across 9 bases. The CDR3 has 19 amino acids. Trimming took 5 bases from V and 1 from J; bases not matched to a gene: 15.

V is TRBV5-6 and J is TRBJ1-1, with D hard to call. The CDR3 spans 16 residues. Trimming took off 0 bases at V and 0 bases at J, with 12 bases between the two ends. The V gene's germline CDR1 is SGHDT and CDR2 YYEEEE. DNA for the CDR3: TGTGCCAGCAGCTTGGAGGTGGGTCAAATGAACACTGAAGCTTTCTTT. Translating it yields CASSLEVGQMNTEAFF.

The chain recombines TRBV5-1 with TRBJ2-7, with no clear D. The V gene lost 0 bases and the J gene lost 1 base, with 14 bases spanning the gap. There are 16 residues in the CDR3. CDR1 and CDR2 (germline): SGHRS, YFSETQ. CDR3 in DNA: TGCGCCAGCAGCTTGGAGGCCGGTTCCTTTTCCTACGAGCAGTACTTC. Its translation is CASSLEAGSFSYEQYF.

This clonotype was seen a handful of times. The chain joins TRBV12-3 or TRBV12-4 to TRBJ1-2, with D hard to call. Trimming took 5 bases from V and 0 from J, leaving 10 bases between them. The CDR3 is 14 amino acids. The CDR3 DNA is TGTGCCAGCAGTGCGCTGAGAGCTAACTATGGCTACACCTTC. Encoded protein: CASSALRANYGYTF.

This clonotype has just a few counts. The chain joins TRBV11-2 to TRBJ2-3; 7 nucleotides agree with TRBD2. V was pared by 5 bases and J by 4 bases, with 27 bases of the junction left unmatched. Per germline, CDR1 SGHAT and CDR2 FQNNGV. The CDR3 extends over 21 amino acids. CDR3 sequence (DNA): TGTGCCAGCAGCCTCCTTGGTAGTAGAGGGAGGGCCTTAAAACCATCAGATACGCAGTATTTT. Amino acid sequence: CASSLLGSRGRALKPSDTQYF.

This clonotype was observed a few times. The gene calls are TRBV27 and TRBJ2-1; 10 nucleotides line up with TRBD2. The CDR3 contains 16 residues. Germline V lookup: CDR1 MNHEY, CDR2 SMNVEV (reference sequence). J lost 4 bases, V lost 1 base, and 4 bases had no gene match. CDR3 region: CASSLYSGRLYNEQFF. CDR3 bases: TGTGCCAGCAGTTTATATAGCGGGAGGCTATACAATGAGCAGTTCTTC.

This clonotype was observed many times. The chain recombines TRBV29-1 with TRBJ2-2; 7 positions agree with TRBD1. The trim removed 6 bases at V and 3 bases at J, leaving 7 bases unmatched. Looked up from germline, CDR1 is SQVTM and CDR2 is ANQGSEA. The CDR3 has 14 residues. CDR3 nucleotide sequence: TGCAGCGTAGGCCGGGACAGCGACACCGGGGAGCTGTTTTTT. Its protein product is CSVGRDSDTGELFF.

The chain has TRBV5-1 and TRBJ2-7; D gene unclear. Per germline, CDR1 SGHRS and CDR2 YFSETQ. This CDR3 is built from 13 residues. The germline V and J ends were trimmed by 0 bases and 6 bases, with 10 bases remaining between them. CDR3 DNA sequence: TGCGCCAGCAGCTTGGGAGTCCAGACCGAGCAGTACGTC. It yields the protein CASSLGVQTEQYV.

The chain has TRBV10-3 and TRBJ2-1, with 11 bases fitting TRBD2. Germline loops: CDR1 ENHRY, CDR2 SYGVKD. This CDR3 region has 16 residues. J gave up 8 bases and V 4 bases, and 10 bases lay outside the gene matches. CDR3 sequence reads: CAISGLTSGTQDEQFF. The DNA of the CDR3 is TGTGCCATCAGTGGTCTGACTAGCGGGACTCAGGATGAGCAGTTCTTC.

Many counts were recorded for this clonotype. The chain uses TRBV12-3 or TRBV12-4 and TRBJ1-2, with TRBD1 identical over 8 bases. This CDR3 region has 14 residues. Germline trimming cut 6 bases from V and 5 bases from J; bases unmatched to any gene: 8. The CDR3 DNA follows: TGTGCCAGCAGCTCAAGGCAGGGGGCGTATGGCTACACCTTC. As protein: CASSSRQGAYGYTF.

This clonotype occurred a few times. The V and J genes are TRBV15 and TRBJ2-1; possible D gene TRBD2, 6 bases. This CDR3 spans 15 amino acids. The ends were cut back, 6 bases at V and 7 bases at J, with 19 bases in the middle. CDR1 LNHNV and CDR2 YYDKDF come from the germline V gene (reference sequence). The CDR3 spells CATRAFGGSTNEQFF. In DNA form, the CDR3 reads TGTGCCACCAGGGCTTTTGGGGGGAGTACGAATGAGCAGTTCTTC.

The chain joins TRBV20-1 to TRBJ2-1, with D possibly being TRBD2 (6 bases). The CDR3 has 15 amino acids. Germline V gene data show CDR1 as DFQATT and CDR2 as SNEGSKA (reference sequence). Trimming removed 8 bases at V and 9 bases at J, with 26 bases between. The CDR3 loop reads CSLSYPAGRLGEQFF. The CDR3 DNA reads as TGCAGTCTATCCTACCCGGCGGGAAGGTTGGGTGAGCAGTTCTTC.

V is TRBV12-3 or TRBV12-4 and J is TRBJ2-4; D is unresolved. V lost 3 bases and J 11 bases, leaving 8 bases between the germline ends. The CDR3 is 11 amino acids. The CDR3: CASSFGGLQYF. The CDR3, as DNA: TGTGCCAGCAGTTTCGGTGGTCTTCAGTACTTC.

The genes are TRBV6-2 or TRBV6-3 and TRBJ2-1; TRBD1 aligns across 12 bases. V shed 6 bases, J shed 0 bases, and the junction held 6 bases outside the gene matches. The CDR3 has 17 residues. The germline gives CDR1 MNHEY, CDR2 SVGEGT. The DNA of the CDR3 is TGTGCCAGCAGAGTGGGACAGGGGGCCATCTCCTACAATGAGCAGTTCTTC. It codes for CASRVGQGAISYNEQFF.

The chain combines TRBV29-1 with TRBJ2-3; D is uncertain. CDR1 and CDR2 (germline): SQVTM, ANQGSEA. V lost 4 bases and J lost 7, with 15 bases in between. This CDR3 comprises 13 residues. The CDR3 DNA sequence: TGCAGCGTTGCGGAAGCTGTAGTGAATACGCAGTATTTT. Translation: CSVAEAVVNTQYF.

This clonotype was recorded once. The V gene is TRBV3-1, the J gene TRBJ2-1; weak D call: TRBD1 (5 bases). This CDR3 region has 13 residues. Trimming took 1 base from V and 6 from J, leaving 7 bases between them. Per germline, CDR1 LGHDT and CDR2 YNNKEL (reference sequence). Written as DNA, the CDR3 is TGTGCCAGCAGCCAAGTTCAGGGCAATGAGCAGTTCTTC. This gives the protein CASSQVQGNEQFF.

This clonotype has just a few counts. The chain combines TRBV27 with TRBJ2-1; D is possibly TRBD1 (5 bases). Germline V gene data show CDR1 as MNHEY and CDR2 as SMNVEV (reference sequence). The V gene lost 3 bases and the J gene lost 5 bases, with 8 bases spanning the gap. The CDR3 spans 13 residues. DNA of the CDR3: TGTGCCAGCAGTTTCGACAGAAACAATGAGCAGTTCTTC. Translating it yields CASSFDRNNEQFF.

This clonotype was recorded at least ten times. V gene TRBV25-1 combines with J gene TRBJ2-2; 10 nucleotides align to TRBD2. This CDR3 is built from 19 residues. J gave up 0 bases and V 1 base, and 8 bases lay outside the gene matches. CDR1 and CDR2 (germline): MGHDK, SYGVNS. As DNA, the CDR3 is TGTGCCAGCAGTGAATGGCGGACTAGCGGAACTTCGAACACCGGGGAGCTGTTTTTT. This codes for CASSEWRTSGTSNTGELFF.

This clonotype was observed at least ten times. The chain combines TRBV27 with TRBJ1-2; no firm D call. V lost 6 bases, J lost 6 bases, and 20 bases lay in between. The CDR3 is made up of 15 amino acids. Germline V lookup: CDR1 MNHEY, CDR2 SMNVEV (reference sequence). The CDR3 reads CASSPLWGRLDGYTF. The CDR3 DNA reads TGTGCCAGCAGCCCTTTGTGGGGTCGCCTCGATGGCTACACCTTC.